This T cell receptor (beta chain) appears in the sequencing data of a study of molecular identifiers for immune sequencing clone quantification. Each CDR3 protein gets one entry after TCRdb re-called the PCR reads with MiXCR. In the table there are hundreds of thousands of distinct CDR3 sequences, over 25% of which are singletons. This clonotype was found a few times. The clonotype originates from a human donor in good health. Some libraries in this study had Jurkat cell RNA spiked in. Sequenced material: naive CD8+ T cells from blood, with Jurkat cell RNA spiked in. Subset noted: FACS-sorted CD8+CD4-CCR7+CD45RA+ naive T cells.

The CDR3 coding sequence is TGTGCCAGCAGCTACTGGACTAGCGGGAGAGAGGGGACCCAGTACTTC. Its protein is CASSYWTSGREGTQYF. This chain links TRBV7-9 with TRBJ2-5; 13 nucleotides align to TRBD2. Germline lookup yields CDR1 SEHNR and CDR2 FQNEAQ (reference sequence). V lost 4 bases to trimming and J lost 7 bases; unmatched junction nucleotides: 9. CDR3 size: 16 residues.